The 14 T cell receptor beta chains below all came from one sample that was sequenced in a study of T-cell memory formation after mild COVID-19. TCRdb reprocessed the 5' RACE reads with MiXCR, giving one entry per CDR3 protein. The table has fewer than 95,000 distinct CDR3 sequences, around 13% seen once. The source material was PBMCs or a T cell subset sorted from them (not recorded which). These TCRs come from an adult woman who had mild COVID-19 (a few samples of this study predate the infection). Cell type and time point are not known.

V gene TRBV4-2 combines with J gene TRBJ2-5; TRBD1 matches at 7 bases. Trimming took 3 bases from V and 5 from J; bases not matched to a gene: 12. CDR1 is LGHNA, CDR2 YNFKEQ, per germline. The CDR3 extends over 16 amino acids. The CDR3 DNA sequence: TGTGCCAGCAGCCAGGAAACTACAGGGGTTGGGGAGACCCAGTACTTC. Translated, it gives CASSQETTGVGETQYF.

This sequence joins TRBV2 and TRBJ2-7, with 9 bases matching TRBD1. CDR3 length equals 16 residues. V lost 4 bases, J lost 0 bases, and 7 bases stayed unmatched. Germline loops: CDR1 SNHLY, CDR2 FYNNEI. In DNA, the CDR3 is TGTGCCAGCAGTGGTAGACGGGACAGGGCCTCCTACGAGCAGTACTTC. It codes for CASSGRRDRASYEQYF.

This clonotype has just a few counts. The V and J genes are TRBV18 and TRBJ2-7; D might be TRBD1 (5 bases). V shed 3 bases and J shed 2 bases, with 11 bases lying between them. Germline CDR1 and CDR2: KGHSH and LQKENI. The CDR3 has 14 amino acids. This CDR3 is CASSPIGHPYEQYF. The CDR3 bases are TGTGCCAGCTCACCCATCGGACACCCCTACGAGCAGTACTTC.

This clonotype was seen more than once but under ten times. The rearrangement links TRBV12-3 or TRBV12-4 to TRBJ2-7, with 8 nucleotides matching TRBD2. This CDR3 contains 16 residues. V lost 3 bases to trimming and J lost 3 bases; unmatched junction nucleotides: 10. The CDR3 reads CASSFEREWANYEQYF. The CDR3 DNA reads TGTGCCAGCAGTTTCGAGCGGGAGTGGGCAAACTACGAGCAGTACTTC.

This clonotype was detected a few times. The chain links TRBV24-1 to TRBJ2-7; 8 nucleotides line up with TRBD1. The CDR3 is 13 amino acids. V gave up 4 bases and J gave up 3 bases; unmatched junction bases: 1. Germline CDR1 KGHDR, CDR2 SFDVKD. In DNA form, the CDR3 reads TGTGCCACCAGTGACGGACAGGGCTACGAGCAGTACTTC. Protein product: CATSDGQGYEQYF.

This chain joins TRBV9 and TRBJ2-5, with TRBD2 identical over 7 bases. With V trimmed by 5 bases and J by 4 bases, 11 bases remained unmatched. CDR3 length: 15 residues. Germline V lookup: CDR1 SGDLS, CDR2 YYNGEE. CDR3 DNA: TGTGCCAGCAGTCTTACGGGGGGTTCGGGAGAGACCCAGTACTTC. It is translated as CASSLTGGSGETQYF.

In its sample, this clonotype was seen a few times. CDR3 coding DNA: TGTGCCAGCAGCTTAGGGGAGTCGACGGTGTCCGAGGAGCTGTTTTTT. Residues: CASSLGESTVSEELFF. V is TRBV7-9 and J is TRBJ2-2; possibly TRBD2 for D (5 bases). Germline CDR1 and CDR2: SEHNR and FQNEAQ (reference sequence). The CDR3 spans 16 residues. Trimming pared 1 base from V and 10 bases from J, leaving 19 bases between.

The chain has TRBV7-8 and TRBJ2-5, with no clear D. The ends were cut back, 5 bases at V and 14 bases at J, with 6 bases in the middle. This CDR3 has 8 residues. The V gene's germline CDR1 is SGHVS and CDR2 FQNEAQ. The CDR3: CASSPLYF. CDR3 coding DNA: TGTGCCAGCAGCCCCCTTTACTTC.

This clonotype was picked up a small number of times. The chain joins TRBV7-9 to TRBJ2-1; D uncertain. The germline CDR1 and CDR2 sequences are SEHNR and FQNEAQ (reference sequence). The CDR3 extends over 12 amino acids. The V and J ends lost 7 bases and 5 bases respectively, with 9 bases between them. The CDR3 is CASNIGDNEQFF. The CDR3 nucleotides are TGTGCCAGCAACATTGGGGACAATGAGCAGTTCTTC.

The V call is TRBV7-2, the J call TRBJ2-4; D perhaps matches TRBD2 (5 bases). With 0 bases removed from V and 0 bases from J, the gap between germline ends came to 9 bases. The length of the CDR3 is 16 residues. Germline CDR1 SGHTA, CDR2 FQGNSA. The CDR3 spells CASSLAHSGAKNIQYF. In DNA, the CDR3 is TGTGCCAGCAGCTTAGCGCACAGCGGAGCCAAAAACATTCAGTACTTC.

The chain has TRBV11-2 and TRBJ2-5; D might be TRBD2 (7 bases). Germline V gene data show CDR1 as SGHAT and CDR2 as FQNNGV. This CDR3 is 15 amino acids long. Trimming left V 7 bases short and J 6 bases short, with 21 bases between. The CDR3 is CASTSEGGSTQTQYF. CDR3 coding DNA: TGTGCCAGCACCTCCGAGGGGGGGAGTACGCAGACCCAGTACTTC.

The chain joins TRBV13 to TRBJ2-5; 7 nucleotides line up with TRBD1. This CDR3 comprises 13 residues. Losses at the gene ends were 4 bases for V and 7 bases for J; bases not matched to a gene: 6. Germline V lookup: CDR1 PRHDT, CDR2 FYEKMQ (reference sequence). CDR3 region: CASSSRGFGTQYF. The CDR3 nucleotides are TGTGCCAGCAGCTCCAGGGGGTTTGGGACCCAGTACTTC.

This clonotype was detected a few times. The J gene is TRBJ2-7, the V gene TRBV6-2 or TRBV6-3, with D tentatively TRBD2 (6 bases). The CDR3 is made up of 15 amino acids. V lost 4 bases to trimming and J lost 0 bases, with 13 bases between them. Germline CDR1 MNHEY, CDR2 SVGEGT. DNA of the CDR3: TGTGCCAGCAGTTTGGACTTGGGACTCTCCTACGAGCAGTACTTC. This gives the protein CASSLDLGLSYEQYF.

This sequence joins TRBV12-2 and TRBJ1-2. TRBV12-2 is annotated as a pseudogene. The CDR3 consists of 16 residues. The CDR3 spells CASSLGAVGINYGYTF. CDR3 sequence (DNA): TGTGCCAGCAGCTTAGGAGCTGTGGGGATTAACTATGGCTACACCTTC.